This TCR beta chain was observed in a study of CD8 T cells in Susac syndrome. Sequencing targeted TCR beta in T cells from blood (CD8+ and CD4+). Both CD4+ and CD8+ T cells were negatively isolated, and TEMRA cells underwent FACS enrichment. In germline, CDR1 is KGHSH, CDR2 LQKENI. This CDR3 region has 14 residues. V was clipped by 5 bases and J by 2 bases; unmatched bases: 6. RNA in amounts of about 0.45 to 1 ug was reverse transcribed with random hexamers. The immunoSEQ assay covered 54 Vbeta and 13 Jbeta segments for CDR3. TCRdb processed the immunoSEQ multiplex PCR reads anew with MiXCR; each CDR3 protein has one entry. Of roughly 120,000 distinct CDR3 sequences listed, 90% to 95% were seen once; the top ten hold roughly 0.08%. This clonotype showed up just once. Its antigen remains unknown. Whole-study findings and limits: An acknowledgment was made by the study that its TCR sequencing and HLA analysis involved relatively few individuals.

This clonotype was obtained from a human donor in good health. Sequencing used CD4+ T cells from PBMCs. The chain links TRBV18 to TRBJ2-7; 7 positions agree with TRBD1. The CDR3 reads CASSLRTGAYEQYF. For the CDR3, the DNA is TGTGCCAGCTCATTACGGACAGGTGCCTACGAGCAGTACTTC.